This TCR beta chain was obtained from a study of CD8 T cells in ankylosing spondylitis. This clonotype showed up many times. V lost 4 bases, J lost 3 bases, and 14 bases lay in between. Germline CDR1 reads SQVTM; CDR2 reads ANQGSEA. This CDR3 comprises 14 residues. In making TCR beta libraries, quantitative 5'-RACE with molecular barcodes was used. From the 5' RACE reads, TCRdb called clonotypes with MiXCR, one entry per CDR3 protein. The sample includes about 250,000 distinct CDR3 sequences, more than 20% of them seen just once. Sequenced material: blood, either unsorted or a sorted T cell fraction (not recorded which). This sequence was found in a male donor with ankylosing spondylitis or in good health (not recorded which). The gene calls are TRBV29-1 and TRBJ2-3; D is possibly TRBD1 (5 bases). The CDR3 region has the DNA TGCAGCGTTGTCGCAGGGTGGGGAACAGATACGCAGTATTTT. The encoded protein is CSVVAGWGTDTQYF.